The subject of this entry is one T cell receptor beta chain. This sample is part of a study of blood T cell repertoires in COVID-19. Libraries were prepared by immunoSEQ multiplex PCR; TCRdb keeps only in-frame clonotypes and omits some of them. The sample has about 220,000 clones, roughly four fifths seen once. CDR3 length: 13 residues. V gave up 1 base and J gave up 7 bases, with 7 bases separating them. The germline CDR1 and CDR2 sequences are SGHVS and FQNEAQ. What was sequenced was PBMCs or T cells enriched from blood (not recorded which). The chain employs TRBV7-8 and TRBJ1-4; D unresolved. This sequence originates from a woman aged 40 to 55 with acute COVID-19. This CDR3 reads CASSLGHLEKLFF. In DNA, the CDR3 is TGTGCCAGCAGCTTAGGGCATCTTGAAAAACTGTTTTTT.